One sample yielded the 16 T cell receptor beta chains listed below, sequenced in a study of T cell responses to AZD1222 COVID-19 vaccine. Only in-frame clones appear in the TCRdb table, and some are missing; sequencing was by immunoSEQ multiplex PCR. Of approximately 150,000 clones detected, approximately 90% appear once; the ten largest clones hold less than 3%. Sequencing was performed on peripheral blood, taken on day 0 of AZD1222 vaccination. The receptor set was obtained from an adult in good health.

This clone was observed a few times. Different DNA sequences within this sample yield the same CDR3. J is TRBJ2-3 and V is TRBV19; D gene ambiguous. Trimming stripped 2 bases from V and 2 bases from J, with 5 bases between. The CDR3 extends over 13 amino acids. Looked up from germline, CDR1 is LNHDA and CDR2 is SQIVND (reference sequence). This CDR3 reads CASSIWSTDTQYF. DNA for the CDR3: TGTGCCAGTAGTATATGGTCCACAGATACGCAGTATTTT. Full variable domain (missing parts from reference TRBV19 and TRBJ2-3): DGGITQSPKYLFRKEGQNVTLSCEQNLNHDAMYWYRQDPGQGLRLIYYSQIVNDFQKGDIAEGYSVSREKKESFPLTVTSAQKNPTAFYLCASSIWSTDTQYFGPGTRLTVL.

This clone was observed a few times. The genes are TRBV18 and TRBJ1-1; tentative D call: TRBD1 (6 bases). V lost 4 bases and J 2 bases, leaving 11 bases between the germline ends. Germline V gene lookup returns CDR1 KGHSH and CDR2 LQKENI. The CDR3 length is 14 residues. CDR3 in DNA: TGTGCCAGCTCACAAGACAGGTTCAACACTGAAGCTTTCTTT. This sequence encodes CASSQDRFNTEAFF.

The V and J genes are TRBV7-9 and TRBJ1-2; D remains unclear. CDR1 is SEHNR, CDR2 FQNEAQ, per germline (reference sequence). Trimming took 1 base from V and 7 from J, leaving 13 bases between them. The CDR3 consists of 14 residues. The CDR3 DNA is TGTGCCAGCAGCTTAGGGGCGGTCGCGGGTGGCTACACCTTC. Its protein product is CASSLGAVAGGYTF.

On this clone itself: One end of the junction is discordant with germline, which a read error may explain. The CDR3 loop is CASSLRGQGSTIYF. The CDR3 DNA sequence: TGTGCCAGCAGCCTTCGAGGACAGGGAAGCACCATATATTTT. The chain recombines TRBV11-3 with TRBJ1-3, with 8 bases that match TRBD1. This CDR3 region has 14 residues. Germline lookup yields CDR1 SGHNT and CDR2 YENEEA.

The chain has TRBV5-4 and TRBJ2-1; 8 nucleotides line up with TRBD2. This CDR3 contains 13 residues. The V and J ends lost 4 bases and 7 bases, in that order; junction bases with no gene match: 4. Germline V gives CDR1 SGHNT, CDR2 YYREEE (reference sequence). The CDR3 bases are TGTGCCAGCAGCCTAGCGGGCGGGAATGAGCAGTTCTTC. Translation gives CASSLAGGNEQFF. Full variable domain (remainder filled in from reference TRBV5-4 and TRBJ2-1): ETGVTQSPTHLIKTRGQQVTLRCSSQSGHNTVSWYQQALGQGPQFIFQYYREEENGRGNFPPRFSGLQFPNYSSELNVNALELDDSALYLCASSLAGGNEQFFGPGTRLTVL.

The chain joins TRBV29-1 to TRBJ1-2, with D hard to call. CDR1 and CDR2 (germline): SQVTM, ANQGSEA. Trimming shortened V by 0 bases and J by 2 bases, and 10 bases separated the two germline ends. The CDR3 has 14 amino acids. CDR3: CSVEDVSANYGYTF. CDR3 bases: TGCAGCGTTGAAGATGTATCGGCGAACTATGGCTACACCTTC.

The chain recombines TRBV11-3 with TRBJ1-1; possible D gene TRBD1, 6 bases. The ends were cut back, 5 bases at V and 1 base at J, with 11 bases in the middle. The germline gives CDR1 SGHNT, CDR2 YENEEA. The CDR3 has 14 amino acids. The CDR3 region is CASSERGGNTEAFF. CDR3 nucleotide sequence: TGTGCCAGCAGCGAACGAGGGGGGAACACTGAAGCTTTCTTT.

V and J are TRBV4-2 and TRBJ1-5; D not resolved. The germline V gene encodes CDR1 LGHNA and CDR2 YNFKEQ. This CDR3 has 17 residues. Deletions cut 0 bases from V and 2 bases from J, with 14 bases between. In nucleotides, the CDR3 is TGTGCCAGCAGCCAAGATCCCCCCGGGCAAGGCAATCAGCCCCAGCATTTT. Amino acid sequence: CASSQDPPGQGNQPQHF.

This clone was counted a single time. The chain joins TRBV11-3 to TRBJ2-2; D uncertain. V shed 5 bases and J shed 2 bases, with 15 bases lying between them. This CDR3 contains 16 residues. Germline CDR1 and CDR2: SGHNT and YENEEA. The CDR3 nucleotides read TGTGCCAGCAGCACCCGGTCGAACCCAAACACCGGGGAGCTGTTTTTT. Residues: CASSTRSNPNTGELFF.

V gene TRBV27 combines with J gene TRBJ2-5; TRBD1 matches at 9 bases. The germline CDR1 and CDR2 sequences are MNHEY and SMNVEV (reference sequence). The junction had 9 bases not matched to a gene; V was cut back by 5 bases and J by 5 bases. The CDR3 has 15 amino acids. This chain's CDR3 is CASSLRDRDTETQYF. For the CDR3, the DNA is TGTGCCAGCAGTCTCCGGGACAGGGATACTGAGACCCAGTACTTC.

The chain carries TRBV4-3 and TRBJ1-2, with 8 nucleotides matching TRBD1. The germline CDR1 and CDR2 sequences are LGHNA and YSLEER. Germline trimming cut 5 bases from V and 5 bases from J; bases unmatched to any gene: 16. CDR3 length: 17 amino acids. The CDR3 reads CASSYHNRGQGAYGYTF. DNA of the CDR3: TGCGCCAGCAGCTATCACAACCGCGGACAGGGAGCATATGGCTACACCTTC.

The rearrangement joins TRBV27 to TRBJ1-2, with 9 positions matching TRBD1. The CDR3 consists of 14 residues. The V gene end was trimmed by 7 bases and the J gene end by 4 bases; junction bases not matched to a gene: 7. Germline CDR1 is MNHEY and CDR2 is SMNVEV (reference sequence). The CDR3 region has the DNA TGTGCCAGCAAACTCGGACAGGGGCGCTATGGCTACACCTTC. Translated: CASKLGQGRYGYTF.

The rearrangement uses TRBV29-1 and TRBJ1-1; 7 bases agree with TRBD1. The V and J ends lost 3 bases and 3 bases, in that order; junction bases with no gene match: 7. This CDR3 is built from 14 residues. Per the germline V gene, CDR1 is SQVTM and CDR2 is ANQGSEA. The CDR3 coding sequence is TGCAGCGTTGACCGACAGGGAGGGGACACTGAAGCTTTCTTT. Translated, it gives CSVDRQGGDTEAFF.

Written as DNA, the CDR3 is TGTGCCACCAGCAGAGATTCCGACCGAGCTTTCTTT. Protein product: CATSRDSDRAFF. The gene calls are TRBV15 and TRBJ1-1; no clear D gene. The CDR3 runs 12 residues. Between the trimmed V and J ends, which lost 0 bases and 10 bases, there was a span of 9 bases. The germline V gene encodes CDR1 LNHNV and CDR2 YYDKDF (reference sequence).

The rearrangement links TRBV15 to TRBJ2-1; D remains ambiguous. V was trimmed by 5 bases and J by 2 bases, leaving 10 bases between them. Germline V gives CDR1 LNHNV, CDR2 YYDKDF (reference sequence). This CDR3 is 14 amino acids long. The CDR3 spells CATSPRSTYNEQFF. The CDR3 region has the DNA TGTGCCACCAGCCCTAGGTCTACCTACAATGAGCAGTTCTTC.

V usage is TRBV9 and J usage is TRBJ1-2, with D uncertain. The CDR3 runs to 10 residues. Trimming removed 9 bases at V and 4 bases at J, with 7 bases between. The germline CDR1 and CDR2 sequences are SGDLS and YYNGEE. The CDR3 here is CATIFYGYTF. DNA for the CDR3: TGTGCCACTATTTTCTATGGCTACACCTTC.